The 27 T cell receptor beta chains listed next were all sequenced from one sample in a study of cytomegalovirus exposure and HLA in healthy donors. Both 60 Vbeta primers and 13 Jbeta primers went into the PCR. Here immunoSEQ multiplex PCR was the method, and the copy in TCRdb shows in-frame clones only, minus some. The table records under 150,000 clones, roughly four fifths of them present only once. The sequenced sample was PBMCs. The receptor source for this set is a man aged 25-40 years in good health and CMV-seronegative.

The chain is built from TRBV19 and TRBJ2-7; D perhaps matches TRBD2 (5 bases). Trimming removed 4 bases at V and 3 bases at J, with 22 bases between. The CDR3 covers 17 residues. Looked up from germline, CDR1 is LNHDA and CDR2 is SQIVND (reference sequence). The CDR3 nucleotides read TGTGCCAGTAGTACCCCCCCAGGTAGCGCAAGCTACTACGAGCAGTACTTC. Translating gives CASSTPPGSASYYEQYF. Together with reference TRBV19 and TRBJ2-7, the CDR3 gives the full variable domain: DGGITQSPKYLFRKEGQNVTLSCEQNLNHDAMYWYRQDPGQGLRLIYYSQIVNDFQKGDIAEGYSVSREKKESFPLTVTSAQKNPTAFYLCASSTPPGSASYYEQYFGPGTRLTVT.

The chain employs TRBV7-2 and TRBJ1-1, with D perhaps TRBD1 (6 bases). This CDR3 has 14 amino acids. In germline, CDR1 is SGHTA, CDR2 FQGNSA. V lost 6 bases and J 1 base, leaving 12 bases between the germline ends. The CDR3 loop is CASSKGTPNTEAFF. CDR3 DNA: TGTGCCAGCAGTAAAGGGACACCGAACACTGAAGCTTTCTTT.

V usage is TRBV27 and J usage is TRBJ1-1; maybe TRBD1 (5 bases). V lost 3 bases and J lost 10, with 15 bases in between. The CDR3 is 13 residues long. The germline CDR1 and CDR2 sequences are MNHEY and SMNVEV (reference sequence). CDR3 bases: TGTGCCAGCAGTTTTTTCCAGGGCCAGATAGCTTTCTTT. This translates into CASSFFQGQIAFF.

The chain uses TRBV6-5 and TRBJ2-7, with D maybe TRBD2 (6 bases). Trimming removed 6 bases at V and 2 bases at J, with 14 bases between. The CDR3 runs to 14 residues. CDR1 is MNHEY and CDR2 is SVGAGI in the germline V gene. The CDR3 DNA reads as TGTGCCAGCAGCCCATTGGGGGGACCCTACGAGCAGTACTTC. It codes for CASSPLGGPYEQYF.

The gene calls are TRBV7-2 and TRBJ2-7, with 7 nucleotides matching TRBD1. The CDR3 length is 14 residues. Trimming took 2 bases from V and 3 from J; bases not matched to a gene: 4. CDR1 and CDR2 (germline): SGHTA, FQGNSA. The CDR3 region is CASSLSDRVYEQYF. CDR3 coding DNA: TGTGCCAGCAGCTTATCCGACAGGGTCTACGAGCAGTACTTC.

In this sample, this clone turned up a few times. The rearrangement joins TRBV6-5 to TRBJ1-2; TRBD1 matches 9 bases. Germline V CDR1 and CDR2: MNHEY, SVGAGI. The CDR3 has 14 residues. Trimming cost V 6 bases and J 3 bases; bases outside gene matches: 5. The CDR3 region is CASRATGGDYGYTF. CDR3 coding DNA: TGTGCCAGCAGGGCGACAGGGGGGGACTATGGCTACACCTTC.

This chain links TRBV30 with TRBJ1-5; D is unclear. Trimming removed 0 bases at V and 2 bases at J, with 8 bases between. Germline V lookup: CDR1 GTSNPN, CDR2 SVGIG (reference sequence). This CDR3 comprises 14 residues. The CDR3 loop reads CAWSVSPGNQPQHF. The CDR3 region has the DNA TGTGCCTGGAGTGTTTCCCCTGGCAATCAGCCCCAGCATTTT. The complete variable domain, with remaining parts taken from reference TRBV30 and TRBJ1-5, reads SQTIHQWPATLVQPVGSPLSLECTVEGTSNPNLYWYRQAAGRGLQLLFYSVGIGQISSEVPQNLSASRPQDRQFILSSKKLLLSDSGFYLCAWSVSPGNQPQHFGDGTRLSIL.

The J gene is TRBJ2-7, the V gene TRBV7-2; 9 bases agree with TRBD2. This CDR3 has 15 amino acids. CDR1 and CDR2 from the germline V gene are SGHTA and FQGNSA. Germline trimming cut 2 bases from V and 2 bases from J; bases unmatched to any gene: 4. CDR3 bases: TGTGCCAGCAGCTTATTTGCGGGGGGGCCCTACGAGCAGTACTTC. Amino acid sequence: CASSLFAGGPYEQYF.

The rearrangement uses TRBV15 and TRBJ2-7; D unresolved. Between the trimmed V and J ends, which lost 5 bases and 1 base, there was a span of 9 bases. Looked up from germline, CDR1 is LNHNV and CDR2 is YYDKDF (reference sequence). The CDR3 totals 13 residues. Here the CDR3 reads CATSGTVSYEQYF. CDR3 DNA: TGTGCCACCAGCGGCACAGTATCCTACGAGCAGTACTTC. The variable domain in full, with the rest retrieved from reference TRBV15 and TRBJ2-7, is DAMVIQNPRYQVTQFGKPVTLSCSQTLNHNVMYWYQQKSSQAPKLLFHYYDKDFNNEADTPDNFQSRRPNTSFCFLDIRSPGLGDTAMYLCATSGTVSYEQYFGPGTRLTVT.

Only one count was recorded for this clone. The chain has TRBV2 and TRBJ2-7; 11 bases match TRBD2. V trimming: 3 bases; J trimming: 9 bases; junction bases outside the gene matches: 7. CDR1 is SNHLY, CDR2 FYNNEI, per germline. The CDR3 runs to 14 residues. The CDR3 region is CASSDGTSGSGQYF. CDR3 nucleotide sequence: TGTGCCAGCAGTGACGGGACTAGCGGCTCAGGGCAGTACTTC.

The rearrangement joins TRBV30 to TRBJ1-1, with D hard to call. The CDR3 length is 13 residues. The germline gives CDR1 GTSNPN, CDR2 SVGIG (reference sequence). Trimming left V 0 bases short and J 3 bases short, with 8 bases between. CDR3 residues: CAWSVRGDTEAFF. In DNA, the CDR3 is TGTGCCTGGAGTGTCCGGGGAGACACTGAAGCTTTCTTT.

V gene TRBV4-1 combines with J gene TRBJ2-5; D unclear. The CDR3 is 13 amino acids. Trimming shortened V by 0 bases and J by 3 bases, and 5 bases separated the two germline ends. The germline CDR1 and CDR2 sequences are MGHRA and YSYEKL. The CDR3 DNA reads as TGCGCCAGCAGCCAAGAACGGGAAGAGACCCAGTACTTC. Translated, it gives CASSQEREETQYF.

The chain employs TRBV4-3 and TRBJ2-5; maybe TRBD2 (7 bases). Germline V lookup: CDR1 LGHNA, CDR2 YSLEER. This CDR3 comprises 15 residues. V was clipped by 4 bases and J by 5 bases, with 17 bases between them. CDR3 nucleotide sequence: TGCGCCAGCAGCCCAGTGAGGGGGGGCATGGAGACCCAGTACTTC. Residues: CASSPVRGGMETQYF.

The rearrangement links TRBV14 to TRBJ2-1; 7 nucleotides match TRBD2. Germline V gives CDR1 SGHDN, CDR2 FVKESK. This CDR3 contains 15 residues. V was pared by 2 bases and J by 7 bases, with 8 bases of the junction left unmatched. DNA of the CDR3: TGTGCCAGCAGCCAATACCAGGGAGGGTCGAATGAGCAGTTCTTC. Its protein is CASSQYQGGSNEQFF.

The CDR3 sequence: CASSQDVSSGGANEQFF. In DNA form, the CDR3 reads TGCGCCAGCAGCCAAGATGTATCCAGCGGGGGGGCAAATGAGCAGTTCTTC. The chain links TRBV4-3 to TRBJ2-1; 10 nucleotides line up with TRBD2. With V trimmed by 0 bases and J by 7 bases, 9 bases remained unmatched. This CDR3 is built from 17 residues. Germline lookup yields CDR1 LGHNA and CDR2 YSLEER.

This chain connects TRBV15 to TRBJ2-7; a possible D gene is TRBD1 (6 bases). The CDR3 covers 17 residues. V was pared by 2 bases and J by 6 bases, with 23 bases between. Germline CDR1 reads LNHNV; CDR2 reads YYDKDF (reference sequence). In DNA form, the CDR3 reads TGTGCCACCAGCAGACGCCCACGGACAGCCTCCGTGGGCGAGCAGTACTTC. Translated, it gives CATSRRPRTASVGEQYF. The whole variable domain, filled in from reference TRBV15 and TRBJ2-7, reads DAMVIQNPRYQVTQFGKPVTLSCSQTLNHNVMYWYQQKSSQAPKLLFHYYDKDFNNEADTPDNFQSRRPNTSFCFLDIRSPGLGDTAMYLCATSRRPRTASVGEQYFGPGTRLTVT.

The J gene is TRBJ2-3, the V gene TRBV6-4, with D perhaps matching TRBD1 (5 bases). V was pared by 2 bases and J by 3 bases, with 9 bases between. The CDR3 runs 14 residues. The germline gives CDR1 MRHNA, CDR2 SNTAGT. The CDR3 loop is CASSDRGMTDTQYF. DNA for the CDR3: TGTGCCAGCAGTGACAGGGGTATGACAGATACGCAGTATTTT.

The chain carries TRBV7-2 and TRBJ1-4; 8 bases fit TRBD1. Germline loops: CDR1 SGHTA, CDR2 FQGNSA. V lost 4 bases to trimming and J lost 7 bases; unmatched junction nucleotides: 2. The CDR3 totals 13 residues. CDR3 coding DNA: TGTGCCAGCAGCTCAGACAGGGGTGAAAAACTGTTTTTT. It is translated as CASSSDRGEKLFF.

V is TRBV7-2 and J is TRBJ2-5; 10 bases are shared with TRBD2. CDR3 length: 15 residues. Germline CDR1 is SGHTA and CDR2 is FQGNSA. Unmatched junction bases numbered 8, after V lost 5 bases and J lost 5 bases. The CDR3 here is CASSPRTSGSETQYF. In DNA, the CDR3 is TGTGCCAGCAGCCCCAGGACTAGCGGTTCCGAGACCCAGTACTTC.

This chain uses TRBV28 with TRBJ1-6, with 8 bases identical to TRBD1. The CDR3 is made up of 16 amino acids. Germline V gives CDR1 MDHEN, CDR2 SYDVKM. J lost 8 bases, V lost 3 bases, and 9 bases had no gene match. The CDR3 is CASSLGTGGRDSPLHF. For the CDR3, the DNA is TGTGCCAGCAGTTTGGGTACAGGGGGTCGGGATTCACCCCTCCACTTT.

A few counts support this clone. V and J are TRBV6-5 and TRBJ2-2; D uncertain. Germline loops: CDR1 MNHEY, CDR2 SVGAGI. The CDR3 is 15 amino acids. The V end lost 0 bases, the J end lost 1 base, and 6 bases lay between the germline ends. The CDR3 nucleotides are TGTGCCAGCAGTTACTCAGGAGAGAACACCGGGGAGCTGTTTTTT. It codes for CASSYSGENTGELFF.

This chain joins TRBV29-1 and TRBJ1-4, with a possible D match to TRBD1 (5 bases). V was clipped by 7 bases and J by 8 bases, with 26 bases between them. The CDR3 is 16 amino acids. Germline CDR1 and CDR2: SQVTM and ANQGSEA. CDR3 nucleotides: TGCAGCGCCCTGAGGGGAAGTGGACTACAAGGGGAAAAACTGTTTTTT. Amino acids: CSALRGSGLQGEKLFF. The whole variable domain, filled in from reference TRBV29-1 and TRBJ1-4, reads SAVISQKPSRDICQRGTSLTIQCQVDSQVTMMFWYRQQPGQSLTLIATANQGSEATYESGFVIDKFPISRPNLTFSTLTVSNMSPEDSSIYLCSALRGSGLQGEKLFFGSGTQLSVL.

The rearrangement uses TRBV19 and TRBJ2-1; unclear D gene. V was cut by 7 bases and J by 1 base, with 14 bases left in between. CDR3 size: 15 residues. Germline CDR1 LNHDA, CDR2 SQIVND (reference sequence). The CDR3 coding sequence is TGTGCCAGTACCCCGGGTAGTTTTTCCTACAATGAGCAGTTCTTC. This encodes CASTPGSFSYNEQFF.

This rearrangement joins TRBV6-5 to TRBJ1-2; 9 bases fit TRBD1. The CDR3 has 15 residues. Germline V lookup: CDR1 MNHEY, CDR2 SVGAGI. V shed 4 bases, J shed 4 bases, and the junction held 7 bases outside the gene matches. CDR3 amino acids: CASSLKQGAPYGYTF. Here the CDR3 DNA reads TGTGCCAGCAGTTTGAAACAGGGGGCCCCCTATGGCTACACCTTC.

The chain joins TRBV19 to TRBJ2-7; weak D call: TRBD1 (5 bases). The CDR3 contains 14 residues. CDR1 and CDR2 from the germline V gene are LNHDA and SQIVND (reference sequence). Trimming removed 2 bases at V and 5 bases at J, with 13 bases between. CDR3 DNA sequence: TGTGCCAGTAGTATACGGCCCTGGGGCGACGAGCAGTACTTC. Protein: CASSIRPWGDEQYF.

The chain uses TRBV28 and TRBJ1-2, with TRBD1 matching over 8 bases. The CDR3 totals 15 residues. Germline values: CDR1 MDHEN, CDR2 SYDVKM. V was pared by 5 bases and J by 1 base, with 6 bases of the junction left unmatched. The CDR3 nucleotides read TGTGCCAGCAGTCCAGGGGGCGCGAGTAACTATGGCTACACCTTC. This gives the protein CASSPGGASNYGYTF.

The V call is TRBV7-2, the J call TRBJ1-2, with TRBD1 matching over 7 bases. Germline CDR1 reads SGHTA; CDR2 reads FQGNSA. The CDR3 has 13 residues. J gave up 4 bases and V 6 bases, and 5 bases lay outside the gene matches. The CDR3 loop is CASSQTGIYGYTF. CDR3 bases: TGTGCCAGCAGTCAGACAGGGATCTATGGCTACACCTTC.